The entry that follows covers one T cell receptor beta chain sequence. Its antigen is currently unknown. Patients with chemo-refractory metastatic non-small-cell lung cancer received focal radiation plus CTLA-4 blockade with ipilimumab. Libraries were prepared by immunoSEQ multiplex PCR; TCRdb keeps only in-frame clonotypes and omits some of them. The table includes around 14,000 clones, roughly 70% detected once. This sample stems from a study of radiotherapy plus CTLA-4 blockade in lung cancer. Study-level information: Roughly 17% of patients responded objectively, and roughly 30% achieved disease control.

CDR1 is SGHVS and CDR2 is FQNEAQ in the germline V gene. CDR3 length: 14 residues. The trim removed 2 bases at V and 8 bases at J, leaving 6 bases unmatched. Findings of the study overall: Reported findings show early blood T cell clone dynamics, with interferon-beta, best predicted response. Blood TCR clones of tumor origin expanded after radiotherapy plus ipilimumab.

The chain joins TRBV7-8 to TRBJ1-2; TRBD1 aligns across 9 bases. The clonotype originates from a human donor with non-small cell lung cancer whose response to radiotherapy plus ipilimumab could not be evaluated. Sequencing used peripheral blood, obtained from a patient treated with radiotherapy plus ipilimumab. CDR3 nucleotides: TGTGCCAGCAGCTTAAATTGGGACAGGGAGGGCTACACCTTC. Translated: CASSLNWDREGYTF.